Sequencing of this T cell receptor beta chain was carried out in a study of response to subunit inactivated influenza vaccine. This clonotype turned up a few times. MiXCR, applied by TCRdb to the RT-PCR reads, yields one record per CDR3 protein. The sample shows 860,000 or so distinct CDR3 sequences, 21% of them seen only once. The clonotype originates from a man aged 50-59 years who received an inactivated influenza vaccine. Material: PBMCs from blood, obtained roughly 5 days after vaccination.

The CDR3 sequence is CASRSGTMNTEAFF. The CDR3 DNA follows: TGCGCCAGCAGAAGTGGCACCATGAACACTGAAGCTTTCTTT. The gene calls are TRBV5-1 and TRBJ1-1, with D unclear. Germline-derived CDR1 and CDR2 are SGHRS and YFSETQ. The CDR3 has 14 residues. Trimming stripped 5 bases from V and 0 bases from J, with 11 bases between.